The 23 T cell receptor beta chains listed next were all sequenced from one sample in a study of T cell repertoires in cytomegalovirus infection. Their antigens remain unidentified. TCRdb analysed the reads with MiXCR anew, one entry per CDR3 protein. This table has roughly 990,000 distinct CDR3 sequences, around 32% appearing once. Sequencing was performed on cultured CD8+ T cells from PBMCs, taken from culture after CMV antigen stimulation. These receptors were collected from a human donor in good health (CMV status not recorded). Some clones in this sample may be carry-over from other donors' samples.

V usage is TRBV15 and J usage is TRBJ1-2; 9 bases are a match to TRBD1. The CDR3 is made up of 17 amino acids. Germline V lookup: CDR1 LNHNV, CDR2 YYDKDF (reference sequence). V was clipped by 6 bases and J by 0 bases; unmatched bases: 11. CDR3 residues: CATRGGQGPDPNYGYTF. DNA for the CDR3: TGTGCCACCAGGGGAGGACAGGGGCCTGACCCTAACTATGGCTACACCTTC.

Worth noting for this clonotype: This may stem from a read error, because a much larger clone lies one nucleotide away. The chain recombines TRBV7-3 with TRBJ2-1, with unresolved D. Per germline, CDR1 SGHTA and CDR2 FQGTGA. The CDR3 has 15 residues. The V gene lost 4 bases and the J gene lost 2 bases, with 12 bases spanning the gap. The CDR3 nucleotides are TGTGCCAGCAGCTCACCCAACAGAGCCTACAATGAGCAGTTCTTC. Amino acid sequence: CASSSPNRAYNEQFF.

This clonotype was observed a few times. V gene TRBV15 combines with J gene TRBJ2-4; perhaps TRBD2 as D (5 bases). This CDR3 is built from 14 residues. Between the trimmed V and J ends, which lost 6 bases and 6 bases, there was a span of 15 bases. The germline CDR1 and CDR2 sequences are LNHNV and YYDKDF (reference sequence). CDR3 DNA sequence: TGTGCCACCAGGCCGGGATTAGAAGGAAACATTCAGTACTTC. It is translated as CATRPGLEGNIQYF.

The rearrangement links TRBV19 to TRBJ1-4; D gene ambiguous. The V and J ends lost 8 bases and 5 bases respectively, with 9 bases between them. The CDR3 has 12 amino acids. Germline V lookup: CDR1 LNHDA, CDR2 SQIVND (reference sequence). The CDR3 loop is CASLGGNEKLFF. The DNA of the CDR3 is TGTGCCAGTCTAGGAGGAAATGAAAAACTGTTTTTT.

The V call is TRBV2, the J call TRBJ1-5; D is unclear. Between the trimmed V and J ends, which lost 7 bases and 11 bases, there was a span of 12 bases. The CDR3 spans 11 residues. Per germline, CDR1 SNHLY and CDR2 FYNNEI. CDR3 sequence: CASTDGLSQHF. The CDR3 DNA sequence: TGTGCCAGCACAGACGGCCTCTCCCAGCATTTT.

This chain links TRBV19 with TRBJ2-4, with a weak D call TRBD2 (6 bases). Germline values: CDR1 LNHDA, CDR2 SQIVND (reference sequence). V dropped 5 bases and J dropped 2 bases, with 13 bases sitting between them. The CDR3 spans 15 residues. The CDR3 protein is CASSSLRDSKNIQYF. The CDR3 DNA reads TGTGCCAGTAGTTCTTTACGGGACTCCAAAAACATTCAGTACTTC. The entire variable domain, with the rest obtained from reference TRBV19 and TRBJ2-4, is as follows: DGGITQSPKYLFRKEGQNVTLSCEQNLNHDAMYWYRQDPGQGLRLIYYSQIVNDFQKGDIAEGYSVSREKKESFPLTVTSAQKNPTAFYLCASSSLRDSKNIQYFGAGTRLSVL.

The chain is built from TRBV24-1 and TRBJ2-1; weak D call: TRBD2 (6 bases). Germline CDR1 KGHDR, CDR2 SFDVKD. CDR3 size: 14 residues. Between the trimmed V and J ends, which lost 3 bases and 6 bases, there was a span of 11 bases. As DNA, the CDR3 is TGTGCCACCAGTGATCCGGGACTGCTCAATGAGCAGTTCTTC. This translates into CATSDPGLLNEQFF.

This clonotype was detected a few times. The chain recombines TRBV7-9 with TRBJ2-2; 9 nucleotides line up with TRBD1. Germline CDR1 reads SEHNR; CDR2 reads FQNEAQ (reference sequence). V was clipped by 5 bases and J by 7 bases; unmatched bases: 5. The CDR3 totals 14 residues. CDR3 sequence: CASSTQTGGGELFF. In DNA, the CDR3 is TGTGCCAGCAGCACCCAGACAGGGGGCGGGGAGCTGTTTTTT.

This rearrangement joins TRBV14 to TRBJ1-1; D is ambiguous. The CDR3 loop spans 13 amino acids. Trimming cost V 7 bases and J 4 bases, with 13 bases left between them. Germline V gene lookup returns CDR1 SGHDN and CDR2 FVKESK. CDR3 region: CASNTIGRTEAFF. As DNA, the CDR3 is TGTGCCAGCAATACGATAGGGCGCACTGAAGCTTTCTTT.

The chain joins TRBV27 to TRBJ1-2; D possibly corresponds to TRBD1 (6 bases). The CDR3 runs to 14 residues. Trimming cost V 8 bases and J 3 bases, with 16 bases left between them. Germline CDR1 and CDR2: MNHEY and SMNVEV (reference sequence). CDR3 amino acids: CASAPTDSYYGYTF. CDR3 nucleotides: TGTGCCAGCGCTCCCACGGACAGTTACTATGGCTACACCTTC.

This clonotype was seen only a few times. The chain joins TRBV4-2 to TRBJ2-5; tentative D call: TRBD1 (6 bases). This CDR3 contains 16 residues. With 0 bases removed from V and 4 bases from J, the gap between germline ends came to 15 bases. CDR1 is LGHNA and CDR2 is YNFKEQ in the germline V gene. The CDR3 nucleotides read TGTGCCAGCAGCCAAGACGAGTGGGGGCCCGGAGAGACCCAGTACTTC. Protein sequence: CASSQDEWGPGETQYF.

This clonotype was recorded many times. In DNA form, the CDR3 reads TGTGCCAGCAGCTCGGGGACAGGGGGGAACGAGCAGTACGTC. As protein: CASSSGTGGNEQYV. The J gene is TRBJ2-7, the V gene TRBV7-6; 11 positions match TRBD1. CDR1 and CDR2 (germline): SGHVS, FNYEAQ. The junction had 4 bases not matched to a gene; V was cut back by 4 bases and J by 5 bases. The CDR3 extends over 14 amino acids.

V is TRBV28 and J is TRBJ2-5, with 11 bases that match TRBD2. Germline loops: CDR1 MDHEN, CDR2 SYDVKM. J lost 5 bases, V lost 3 bases, and 14 bases had no gene match. CDR3 length: 18 residues. This CDR3 reads CASSFGLAGGPLTETQYF. CDR3 in DNA: TGTGCCAGCAGTTTCGGTCTAGCGGGGGGCCCCCTAACGGAGACCCAGTACTTC.

The chain employs TRBV5-1 and TRBJ2-1; 7 bases map to TRBD2. V lost 0 bases, J lost 0 bases, and 3 bases stayed unmatched. This CDR3 is 16 amino acids long. The germline V gene has CDR1 SGHRS and CDR2 YFSETQ. The CDR3 loop reads CASSLASGVSYNEQFF. The CDR3 coding sequence is TGCGCCAGCAGCTTGGCCAGCGGGGTCTCCTACAATGAGCAGTTCTTC.

This clonotype was counted between two and nine times. The chain combines TRBV27 with TRBJ2-3, with D maybe TRBD2 (6 bases). There are 13 residues in the CDR3. Germline CDR1 is MNHEY and CDR2 is SMNVEV (reference sequence). Deletions cut 6 bases from V and 3 bases from J, with 10 bases between. CDR3 region: CASSTGDTDTQYF. CDR3 nucleotide sequence: TGTGCCAGCAGCACGGGAGATACAGATACGCAGTATTTT.

The chain couples TRBV6-8 to TRBJ1-3; possibly TRBD1 for D (5 bases). The CDR3 spans 16 residues. In germline, CDR1 is MNHGY, CDR2 SAAAGT. The ends were cut back, 7 bases at V and 1 base at J, with 17 bases in the middle. The CDR3 bases are TGTGCCAGCACCTCGGTAGGGGAGAGATCTGGAAACACCATATATTTT. It specifies CASTSVGERSGNTIYF.

This chain uses TRBV20-1 with TRBJ2-7, with D perhaps matching TRBD1 (6 bases). Germline-derived CDR1 and CDR2 are DFQATT and SNEGSKA (reference sequence). The CDR3 has 14 amino acids. Trimming took off 0 bases at V and 3 bases at J, with 12 bases between the two ends. CDR3: CSAREQGPIYEQYF. CDR3 DNA: TGCAGTGCTAGAGAACAGGGCCCTATCTACGAGCAGTACTTC.

In its sample, this clonotype was seen a few times. The rearrangement uses TRBV7-9 and TRBJ2-1; 9 bases are a match to TRBD2. The CDR3 covers 16 residues. Looked up from germline, CDR1 is SEHNR and CDR2 is FQNEAQ (reference sequence). J gave up 2 bases and V 4 bases, and 6 bases lay outside the gene matches. DNA of the CDR3: TGTGCCAGCAGCTCAGTAGCGGGGGTCCCCTACAATGAGCAGTTCTTC. The encoded protein is CASSSVAGVPYNEQFF.

The sample holds a few counts of this clonotype. This chain links TRBV12-3 or TRBV12-4 with TRBJ2-2; D gene uncertain. The V gene lost 5 bases and the J gene lost 7 bases, with 20 bases spanning the gap. The CDR3 is 16 residues long. Here the CDR3 reads CASSPLIGPRYGELFF. CDR3 DNA: TGTGCCAGCAGTCCACTGATTGGGCCACGTTACGGGGAGCTGTTTTTT.

The genes are TRBV6-5 and TRBJ1-1; D uncertain. The CDR3 runs to 15 residues. Germline V gene data show CDR1 as MNHEY and CDR2 as SVGAGI. The germline V and J ends were trimmed by 0 bases and 1 base, with 9 bases remaining between them. In DNA, the CDR3 is TGTGCCAGCAGTTACTCGATAGCGGGGAACACTGAAGCTTTCTTT. It specifies CASSYSIAGNTEAFF.

The chain couples TRBV5-1 to TRBJ2-7, with 8 bases aligning to TRBD1. Trimming cost V 5 bases and J 5 bases; bases outside gene matches: 9. CDR1 is SGHRS, CDR2 YFSETQ, per germline. This CDR3 comprises 14 residues. CDR3 coding DNA: TGCGCCAGCAGATATCGACAGGGGAGCGACGAGCAGTACTTC. It is translated as CASRYRQGSDEQYF.

This clonotype was seen at least ten times. The chain employs TRBV7-9 and TRBJ2-5; 9 bases line up with TRBD2. Germline V gene lookup returns CDR1 SEHNR and CDR2 FQNEAQ (reference sequence). The CDR3 is 17 residues long. V gave up 5 bases and J gave up 5 bases; unmatched junction bases: 15. The CDR3 sequence: CASSPGLAGRPVETQYF. CDR3 DNA: TGTGCCAGCAGCCCCGGTCTAGCGGGGCGCCCCGTGGAGACCCAGTACTTC.

This rearrangement joins TRBV7-4 to TRBJ1-1; 10 bases line up with TRBD1. CDR1 is SGHVT, CDR2 SQSDAQ, per germline. CDR3 length: 13 residues. Losses at the gene ends were 4 bases for V and 5 bases for J; bases not matched to a gene: 1. CDR3 sequence: CASSWGQGTEAFF. For the CDR3, the DNA is TGTGCCAGCAGCTGGGGACAGGGGACTGAAGCTTTCTTT. The variable domain in full, completed from reference TRBV7-4 and TRBJ1-1, reads GAGVSQSPRYKVAKRGRDVALRCDSISGHVTLYWYRQTLGQGSEVLTYSQSDAQRDKSGRPSGRFSAERPERSVSTLKIQRTEQGDSAVYLCASSWGQGTEAFFGQGTRLTVV.